This T cell receptor beta chain is from a study of blood T cell repertoires in COVID-19. Overall study context: Italy, Spain and the United States were the sources of the convalescent and acute COVID-19 samples.

Original handling: Estimation of nucleated cell counts was performed using reference gene primer amplification. Libraries were prepared by immunoSEQ multiplex PCR; TCRdb keeps only in-frame clonotypes and omits some of them. The D gene and trimming were derived from the DNA, and the V and J assignments and clone size from that table. This table has under 250,000 clones, approximately 87% appearing once. Trimming took off 4 bases at V and 7 bases at J, with 14 bases between the two ends. CDR1 is SQVTM, CDR2 ANQGSEA, per germline. The CDR3 covers 13 residues. Sequencing was carried out using peripheral blood. This chain links TRBV29-1 with TRBJ2-1, with a tentative D call TRBD2 (6 bases). The sequence was collected from a woman in her 70s with active or convalescent COVID-19. The CDR3 DNA reads as TGCAGCGTTGTAGGACTATCTGAGAATGAGCAGTTCTTC. Amino acid sequence: CSVVGLSENEQFF.